These 9 T cell receptor beta chains were sequenced from one sample in a study of metastatic and nonmetastatic thyroid tumors. TCRdb re-called the PCR reads through MiXCR. The table lists about 40,000 clones, about an eighth of them singletons. Patients had received no treatment of any kind before thyroid surgery. Sequenced material: blood. Receptors were obtained from a female donor with papillary thyroid cancer or a benign thyroid nodule (not recorded which). Some clones in this sample may be carry-over from other donors' samples.

On this clone: A single base separates this from a much larger clone, so it may be a read error. The chain couples TRBV20-1 to TRBJ2-4; possible D gene TRBD2, 5 bases. The V gene lost 7 bases and the J gene lost 3 bases, with 10 bases spanning the gap. The CDR3 has 12 residues. Germline V gene data show CDR1 as DFQATT and CDR2 as SNEGSKA (reference sequence). The CDR3 protein is CSGRTFKNIQYF. CDR3 bases: TGCAGTGGGAGGACCTTCAAAAACATTCAGTACTTC.

This clone has ten or more counts. The chain combines TRBV2 with TRBJ1-1; D remains ambiguous. V lost 6 bases, J lost 1 base, and 9 bases lay in between. This CDR3 is 13 amino acids long. Germline assignment: CDR1 SNHLY and CDR2 FYNNEI. CDR3 in DNA: TGTGCCAGCAGGCGTAGTAGGAACACTGAAGCTTTCTTT. Translated: CASRRSRNTEAFF.

This clone was seen many times. This sequence joins TRBV5-1 and TRBJ2-3, with D possibly matching TRBD2 (6 bases). The V gene lost 1 base and the J gene lost 5 bases, with 17 bases spanning the gap. The CDR3 spans 16 residues. Germline V lookup: CDR1 SGHRS, CDR2 YFSETQ. The chain's CDR3 is CASSLNLGSTGDTQYF. CDR3 DNA sequence: TGCGCCAGCAGCTTGAATCTCGGGAGTACAGGAGATACGCAGTATTTT.

As regards this clone: One junction end disagrees with the germline gene, perhaps due to a read error. The gene calls are TRBV11-2 and TRBJ2-5; 13 nucleotides align to TRBD2. Germline CDR1 SGHAT, CDR2 FQNNGV. This CDR3 spans 16 amino acids. DNA of the CDR3: TGTGCCAGCAGACCAGGGACTAGCGGGGTCCGGGAGACCAAGTACTTC. Amino acid sequence: CASRPGTSGVRETKYF. Variable domain in full (rest from reference TRBV11-2 and TRBJ2-5): EAGVAQSPRYKIIEKRQSVAFWCNPISGHATLYWYQQILGQGPKLLIQFQNNGVVDDSQLPKDRFSAERLKGVDSTLKIQPAKLEDSAVYLCASRPGTSGVRETKYFGPGTRLLVL.

A word on this clone: A read error may be the cause here, since a much bigger clone is one base away. Other DNA sequences in the same sample also yield this CDR3. The chain uses TRBV6-6 and TRBJ1-1, with 7 bases lining up with TRBD1. CDR1 is MNHNY and CDR2 is SVGAGI in the germline V gene (reference sequence). The CDR3 consists of 16 residues. Germline trimming cut 0 bases from V and 4 bases from J; bases unmatched to any gene: 8. CDR3 in amino acids: CASSYSRGQGPTEAFF. The CDR3 nucleotides are TGTGCCAGCAGTTACTCGAGGGGGCAGGGCCCCACTGAAGCTTTCTTT.

This clone was recorded a few times. This chain uses TRBV12-3 or TRBV12-4 with TRBJ1-5, with D hard to call. The V end lost 6 bases, the J end lost 6 bases, and 12 bases lay between the germline ends. CDR3 length equals 13 residues. Here the CDR3 reads CASRYRVGQPQHF. As DNA, the CDR3 is TGTGCCAGCAGGTACCGAGTTGGTCAGCCCCAGCATTTT.

This clone was seen repeatedly, ten times or more. The chain combines TRBV20-1 with TRBJ1-2; 7 bases agree with TRBD1. The length of the CDR3 is 13 residues. The germline CDR1 and CDR2 sequences are DFQATT and SNEGSKA (reference sequence). V lost 2 bases to trimming and J lost 7 bases; unmatched junction nucleotides: 7. CDR3: CSARSRGSGGYTF. The DNA of the CDR3 is TGCAGTGCTAGATCCAGGGGGTCTGGTGGCTACACCTTC.

Concerning this clone itself: At one of its ends the junction is not consistent with the germline gene, which may arise from a read error. The chain links TRBV4-1 to TRBJ2-1; no clear D. CDR1 and CDR2 (germline): MGHRA, YSYEKL. This CDR3 has 14 amino acids. The CDR3 DNA is TGCGTCAGCAGCCTTAAGGGCCAGTACAATGATCAGTTCTTC. Translating gives CVSSLKGQYNDQFF.

This clone was detected ten times or more. V gene TRBV6-4 combines with J gene TRBJ2-1; 8 positions agree with TRBD2. The CDR3 consists of 15 residues. The germline V gene has CDR1 MRHNA and CDR2 SNTAGT. With 2 bases clipped from V and 4 bases from J, the junction kept 4 bases outside the gene matches. The CDR3 DNA is TGTGCCAGCAGTGACAGAGTAGCGGGATACAATGAGCAGTTCTTC. This encodes CASSDRVAGYNEQFF.